Below, 12 T cell receptor beta chains from the same sample are listed, as sequenced in a study of cytomegalovirus exposure and HLA in healthy donors (dated by TCRdb to about 2017). Library preparation was by the immunoSEQ multiplex PCR assay. The multiplex PCR relied on a mix of 60 forward primers for TCR Vbeta segments and 13 reverse primers for TCR Jbeta segments. TCRdb took this table from immuneACCESS and kept in-frame rearrangements with V and J called. Such tables lack part of the clones; where checked against another copy, unresolved V genes explain under half of the gap, and the rest is unexplained. The sample contains tens of thousands of clones, roughly 79% of them found a single time. Of the sample, under 6.5% falls within the top ten clones. The material sequenced was PBMCs. The receptors here all came from a man between 45 and 60 years old in good health and CMV-seronegative.

The chain has TRBV5-1 and TRBJ2-1; 9 bases match TRBD1. The CDR3 contains 15 residues. V lost 0 bases to trimming and J lost 8 bases; unmatched junction nucleotides: 6. Germline V gene lookup returns CDR1 SGHRS and CDR2 YFSETQ. CDR3 coding DNA: TGCGCCAGCAGCTTGGCCTTCCGGACAGGGGATGAGCAGTTCTTC. Protein sequence: CASSLAFRTGDEQFF.

This rearrangement joins TRBV28 to TRBJ2-5; 13 bases are shared with TRBD2. Germline-derived CDR1 and CDR2 are MDHEN and SYDVKM. The CDR3 covers 17 residues. With V trimmed by 2 bases and J by 2 bases, 5 bases remained unmatched. The CDR3 region is CASSLLTSGGSQETQYF. In DNA form, the CDR3 reads TGTGCCAGCAGTTTACTGACTAGCGGGGGGTCTCAAGAGACCCAGTACTTC.

The rearrangement uses TRBV27 and TRBJ2-3; TRBD1 matches at 10 bases. Germline V lookup: CDR1 MNHEY, CDR2 SMNVEV (reference sequence). This CDR3 spans 15 amino acids. Germline trimming cut 3 bases from V and 7 bases from J; bases unmatched to any gene: 7. CDR3 sequence (DNA): TGTGCCAGCAGTTTTGACAGGGGGCGACTACATACGCAGTATTTT. Translated: CASSFDRGRLHTQYF.

This clone was seen a handful of times. This chain connects TRBV7-3 to TRBJ2-7; perhaps TRBD1 as D (6 bases). Trimming left V 1 base short and J 1 base short, with 8 bases between. CDR3 size: 14 residues. Germline CDR1 and CDR2: SGHTA and FQGTGA. The CDR3 here is CASSLSRGSYEQYF. In nucleotides, the CDR3 is TGTGCCAGCAGCTTAAGCAGGGGATCCTACGAGCAGTACTTC.

This clone was counted only a few times. Here the CDR3 reads CASSQRLLSTEAFF. The CDR3 coding sequence is TGCGCCAGCAGCCAAAGACTCCTTAGCACTGAAGCTTTCTTT. This rearrangement joins TRBV5-1 to TRBJ1-1; D remains unclear. V was cut by 4 bases and J by 4 bases, with 14 bases left in between. Germline CDR1 reads SGHRS; CDR2 reads YFSETQ. The CDR3 spans 14 residues.

The chain uses TRBV12-5 and TRBJ1-5; D perhaps matches TRBD1 (5 bases). This CDR3 has 14 residues. Germline CDR1 is LGHNT and CDR2 is FRNRAP. The V end was cut by 4 bases, the J end by 3 bases, with 10 bases between. The CDR3: CASGSAGINQPQHF. The CDR3 nucleotides are TGTGCTAGTGGTTCAGCAGGGATCAATCAGCCCCAGCATTTT.

The CDR3 loop reads CASSAWTGVYNEQFF. The DNA of the CDR3 is TGTGCCAGCAGCGCCTGGACAGGGGTCTACAATGAGCAGTTCTTC. The rearrangement joins TRBV7-9 to TRBJ2-1; TRBD1 matches 9 bases. CDR3 length: 15 residues. V dropped 5 bases and J dropped 3; count of bases not matched to a gene: 5. Germline V gene lookup returns CDR1 SEHNR and CDR2 FQNEAQ (reference sequence).

The rearrangement joins TRBV7-8 to TRBJ2-7; 7 bases line up with TRBD2. Germline trimming cut 5 bases from V and 6 bases from J; bases unmatched to any gene: 7. Germline lookup yields CDR1 SGHVS and CDR2 FQNEAQ. The CDR3 is 13 amino acids. CDR3 DNA: TGTGCCAGCAGCCTTAGCGGGCCACTCGAGCAGTACTTC. Amino acid sequence: CASSLSGPLEQYF.

The chain couples TRBV6-5 to TRBJ1-2; TRBD1 matches 8 bases. CDR3 length: 15 residues. J lost 4 bases, V lost 6 bases, and 10 bases had no gene match. From germline, CDR1 is MNHEY and CDR2 SVGAGI. The CDR3 spells CASSQPPTGVYGYTF. CDR3 nucleotide sequence: TGTGCCAGCAGCCAACCCCCGACAGGGGTCTATGGCTACACCTTC.

The V call is TRBV5-4, the J call TRBJ2-2; 10 positions match TRBD1. Losses at the gene ends were 5 bases for V and 7 bases for J; bases not matched to a gene: 5. Germline CDR1 and CDR2: SGHNT and YYREEE (reference sequence). This CDR3 comprises 14 residues. In DNA, the CDR3 is TGTGCCAGCAGGACAGGGGGCATTAGCGGGGAGCTGTTTTTT. Its translation is CASRTGGISGELFF.

The rearrangement joins TRBV5-6 to TRBJ2-1, with D possibly being TRBD1 (5 bases). The CDR3 has 16 amino acids. In germline, CDR1 is SGHDT, CDR2 YYEEEE. V gave up 0 bases and J gave up 0 bases, with 10 bases separating them. The CDR3 spells CASSLEVGASYNEQFF. The CDR3 DNA follows: TGTGCCAGCAGCTTGGAGGTAGGGGCCTCCTACAATGAGCAGTTCTTC. Together with reference TRBV5-6 and TRBJ2-1, the CDR3 gives the full variable domain: DAGVTQSPTHLIKTRGQQVTLRCSPKSGHDTVSWYQQALGQGPQFIFQYYEEEERQRGNFPDRFSGHQFPNYSSELNVNALLLGDSALYLCASSLEVGASYNEQFFGPGTRLTVL.

The CDR3 DNA is TGTGCCAGCAGCTTTGTGGACTTTGAGCAGTTCTTC. Its translation is CASSFVDFEQFF. V is TRBV7-2 and J is TRBJ2-1, with D possibly matching TRBD2 (5 bases). Germline V gene data show CDR1 as SGHTA and CDR2 as FQGNSA. The CDR3 runs to 12 residues. V was shortened by 3 bases and J by 9 bases, with 9 bases between the two germline ends.